This entry concerns a single TCR beta chain. The antigen is undetermined. A multiplex PCR was run with 60 Vbeta primers and 13 Jbeta primers. Sequencing used immunoSEQ multiplex PCR; TCRdb keeps in-frame clones, though not all of them. The table records 170,000 or so clones, about 82% of them present only once. This sample was included in a study of cytomegalovirus exposure and HLA in healthy donors. Overall study findings and caveats: One variant, a missense change in DCLRE1C, was linked in a later analysis to TCR beta V- and J-gene trimming. Earlier analysis yielded a pattern in which most TCR beta V segments were productive about 90% or about 30% of the time. Presence/absence analyses assumed roughly uniform sequencing depth across donors, which may not hold.

The CDR3 spans 13 residues. Losses at the gene ends were 4 bases for V and 1 base for J; bases not matched to a gene: 2. Germline CDR1 and CDR2: SQVTM and ANQGSEA. The sequenced material came from PBMCs. The chain has TRBV29-1 and TRBJ2-7, with 9 bases that match TRBD1. This receptor was identified in a woman between 50 and 59 years old in good health and CMV-seropositive. CDR3 loop: CSVGQGGSYEQYF. In DNA, the CDR3 is TGCAGCGTTGGACAGGGGGGTTCCTACGAGCAGTACTTC.